This section outlines one T cell receptor (beta chain) sequence together with its context. Its antigen is still unknown. Blood sampling took place at baseline, cycle 4 day 1, and cycle 7 day 1. These data come from a study of OX40 agonist ivuxolimab in advanced cancers. Study overall: Ivuxolimab, an agonist antibody against OX40 (CD134), was given to patients.

Study-wide results and limits: Clonal expansion from baseline to week 6 occurred in both CD4+ and CD8+ T cells. The study found that CD8+ T cells averaged more expanded clones than CD4+.

Assay: immunoSEQ multiplex PCR; the TCRdb copy retains only in-frame clones and omits some. The sample carries 30,000 or so clones, 90% recorded once. After removal of 1 base from V and 8 bases from J, the junction contained 7 bases not matched to a gene. Germline assignment: CDR1 SGHDN and CDR2 FVKESK. There are 15 residues in the CDR3. V usage is TRBV14 and J usage is TRBJ1-2; 10 nucleotides agree with TRBD1. The starting material was CD4+ or CD8+ T cells sorted from blood, obtained in a trial of the OX40 agonist ivuxolimab. The sequence derives from an adult with an advanced solid tumor such as melanoma, head and neck, liver or kidney cancer. The CDR3 DNA reads as TGTGCCAGCAGCCAAGGACAGGGGGCAGCTGGAGGCTACACCTTC. Protein sequence: CASSQGQGAAGGYTF. Based on the CDR3 plus reference TRBV14 and TRBJ1-2, the full variable domain is EAGVTQFPSHSVIEKGQTVTLRCDPISGHDNLYWYRRVMGKEIKFLLHFVKESKQDESGMPNNRFLAERTGGTYSTLKVQPAELEDSGVYFCASSQGQGAAGGYTFGSGTRLTVV.